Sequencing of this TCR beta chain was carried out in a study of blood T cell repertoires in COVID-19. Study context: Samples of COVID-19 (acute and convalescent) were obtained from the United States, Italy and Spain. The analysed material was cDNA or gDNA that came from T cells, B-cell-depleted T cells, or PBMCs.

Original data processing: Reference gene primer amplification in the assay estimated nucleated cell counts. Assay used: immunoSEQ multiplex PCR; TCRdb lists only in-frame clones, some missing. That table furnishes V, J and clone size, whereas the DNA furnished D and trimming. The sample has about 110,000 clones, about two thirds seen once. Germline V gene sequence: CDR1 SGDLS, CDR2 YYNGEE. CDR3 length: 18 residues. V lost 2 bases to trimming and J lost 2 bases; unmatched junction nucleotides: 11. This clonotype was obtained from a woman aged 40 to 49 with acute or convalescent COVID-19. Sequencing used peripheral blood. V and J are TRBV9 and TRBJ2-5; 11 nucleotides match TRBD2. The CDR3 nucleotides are TGTGCCAGCAGCGTGGGGGAGCCCCTAGCGGGGGGACAAGAGACCCAGTACTTC. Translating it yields CASSVGEPLAGGQETQYF.